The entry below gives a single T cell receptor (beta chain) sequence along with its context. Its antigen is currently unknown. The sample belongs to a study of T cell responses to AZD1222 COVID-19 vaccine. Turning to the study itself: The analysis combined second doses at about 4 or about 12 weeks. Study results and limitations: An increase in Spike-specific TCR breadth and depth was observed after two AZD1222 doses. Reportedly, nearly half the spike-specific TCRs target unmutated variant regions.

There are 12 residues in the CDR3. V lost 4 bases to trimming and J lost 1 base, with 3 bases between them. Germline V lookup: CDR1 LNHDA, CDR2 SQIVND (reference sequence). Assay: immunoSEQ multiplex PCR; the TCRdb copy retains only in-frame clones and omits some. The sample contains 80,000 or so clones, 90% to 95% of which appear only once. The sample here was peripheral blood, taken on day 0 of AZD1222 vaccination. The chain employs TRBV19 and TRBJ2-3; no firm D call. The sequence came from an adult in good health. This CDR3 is CASSTRTDTQYF. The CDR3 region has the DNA TGTGCCAGTAGTACCCGCACAGATACGCAGTATTTT. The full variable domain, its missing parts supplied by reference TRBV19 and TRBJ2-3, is DGGITQSPKYLFRKEGQNVTLSCEQNLNHDAMYWYRQDPGQGLRLIYYSQIVNDFQKGDIAEGYSVSREKKESFPLTVTSAQKNPTAFYLCASSTRTDTQYFGPGTRLTVL.